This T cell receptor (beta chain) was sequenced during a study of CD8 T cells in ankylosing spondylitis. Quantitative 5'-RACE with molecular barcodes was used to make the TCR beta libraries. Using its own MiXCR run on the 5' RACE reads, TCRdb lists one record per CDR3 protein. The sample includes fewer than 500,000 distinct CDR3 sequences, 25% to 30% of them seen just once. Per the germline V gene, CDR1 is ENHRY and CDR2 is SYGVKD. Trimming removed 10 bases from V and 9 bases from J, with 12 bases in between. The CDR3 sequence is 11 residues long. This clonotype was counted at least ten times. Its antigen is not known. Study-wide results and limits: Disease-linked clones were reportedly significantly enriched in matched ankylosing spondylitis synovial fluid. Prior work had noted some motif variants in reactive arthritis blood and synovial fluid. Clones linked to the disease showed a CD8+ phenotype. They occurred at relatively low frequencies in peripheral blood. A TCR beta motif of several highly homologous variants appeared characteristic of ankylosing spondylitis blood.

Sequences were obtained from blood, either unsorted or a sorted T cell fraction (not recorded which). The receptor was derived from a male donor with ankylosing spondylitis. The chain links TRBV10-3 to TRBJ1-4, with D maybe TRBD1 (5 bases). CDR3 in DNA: TGTGCCAACGGGGACGGTCAAAAACTGTTTTTT. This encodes CANGDGQKLFF.